The 20 T cell receptor beta chains below were found in one sample sequenced in a study of T cells after posttransplantation cyclophosphamide. Sequenced by immunoSEQ multiplex PCR; TCRdb stores in-frame clones only, minus some. The sample presents 30,000 to 35,000 clones, none singletons. Sequenced sample: PBMCs. The source of these receptors is a woman in her twenties or thirties in good health and a related stem cell transplant donor.

This clone was seen more than once but under ten times. The chain uses TRBV23-1 and TRBJ2-2, with 9 positions matching TRBD1. TRBV23-1 is an ORF, with its function uncertain. The CDR3 loop spans 17 amino acids. V lost 3 bases and J lost 5; bases outside the gene matches: 10. The DNA for the CDR3 is TGCGCCAGCAGTCATGGCTACAGGGGGCGGGGGACCGGGGAGCTGTTTTTT. Amino acids: CASSHGYRGRGTGELFF.

The chain links TRBV30 to TRBJ2-1; TRBD1 aligns across 9 bases. Per the germline V gene, CDR1 is GTSNPN and CDR2 is SVGIG (reference sequence). This CDR3 spans 14 amino acids. V trimming: 0 bases; J trimming: 6 bases; junction bases outside the gene matches: 3. The chain's CDR3 is CAWSVPGQGNEQFF. The DNA for the CDR3 is TGTGCCTGGAGTGTACCGGGACAGGGCAATGAGCAGTTCTTC.

The chain couples TRBV6-5 to TRBJ1-5; 10 nucleotides agree with TRBD1. V lost 6 bases, J lost 4 bases, and 0 bases stayed unmatched. This CDR3 has 13 residues. Looked up from germline, CDR1 is MNHEY and CDR2 is SVGAGI. The CDR3 coding sequence is TGTGCCAGCAGGGGACAGGGGAATCAGCCCCAGCATTTT. Protein product: CASRGQGNQPQHF.

This clone was detected ten times or more. The CDR3 sequence is CASSLGLEGSYTF. The CDR3 bases are TGTGCCAGCAGCTTAGGCCTGGAGGGGAGCTACACCTTC. V is TRBV7-2 and J is TRBJ1-2; D might be TRBD1 (5 bases). CDR3 length equals 13 residues. In germline, CDR1 is SGHTA, CDR2 FQGNSA. V lost 1 base to trimming and J lost 9 bases, with 12 bases between them.

This clone showed up many times. The chain carries TRBV4-1 and TRBJ2-3; D is ambiguous. V shed 0 bases and J shed 9 bases, with 10 bases lying between them. Per the germline V gene, CDR1 is MGHRA and CDR2 is YSYEKL. The CDR3 loop spans 13 amino acids. This CDR3 is CASSQDRSGTQYF. The CDR3 DNA reads as TGCGCCAGCAGCCAAGATAGATCCGGGACGCAGTATTTT.

This clone was picked up many times. The chain combines TRBV9 with TRBJ2-5; 12 positions agree with TRBD2. CDR1 SGDLS and CDR2 YYNGEE come from the germline V gene. This CDR3 region has 18 residues. The V and J ends lost 3 bases and 5 bases, in that order; junction bases with no gene match: 14. Here the CDR3 DNA reads TGTGCCAGCAGCGCCTCAGGACTAGCGGGGTCCCGAGGGGAGACCCAGTACTTC. Translating gives CASSASGLAGSRGETQYF. The variable domain in full, completed from reference TRBV9 and TRBJ2-5, reads DSGVTQTPKHLITATGQRVTLRCSPRSGDLSVYWYQQSLDQGLQFLIQYYNGEERAKGNILERFSAQQFPDLHSELNLSSLELGDSALYFCASSASGLAGSRGETQYFGPGTRLLVL.

At least ten counts were recorded for this clone. The rearrangement uses TRBV10-3 and TRBJ2-2, with 10 positions matching TRBD1. Germline CDR1 reads ENHRY; CDR2 reads SYGVKD. The J segment lost 8 bases and the V segment lost 4 bases, leaving 7 bases of the junction unmatched. The CDR3 has 15 amino acids. Here the CDR3 DNA reads TGTGCCATCAGTGCCGACAGGGGGCAAAGGGGGGAGCTGTTTTTT. Translated: CAISADRGQRGELFF.

This clone was recorded at least ten times. V gene TRBV5-1 combines with J gene TRBJ2-1; possible D gene TRBD1, 5 bases. The ends were cut back, 5 bases at V and 6 bases at J, with 12 bases in the middle. This CDR3 comprises 13 residues. The V gene's germline CDR1 is SGHRS and CDR2 YFSETQ. CDR3 amino acids: CASRGHVANEQFF. CDR3 coding DNA: TGCGCCAGCAGGGGGCACGTGGCCAATGAGCAGTTCTTC.

There are many counts of this clone. V and J are TRBV10-3 and TRBJ1-1; 7 bases match TRBD1. Germline trimming cut 6 bases from V and 5 bases from J; bases unmatched to any gene: 12. The CDR3 is 15 residues long. CDR1 ENHRY and CDR2 SYGVKD come from the germline V gene. CDR3 DNA sequence: TGTGCCATCAGGACAGGGAATTTAATGGGGACTGAAGCTTTCTTT. Its translation: CAIRTGNLMGTEAFF.

This clone was seen at least ten times. The rearrangement joins TRBV12-3 or TRBV12-4 to TRBJ1-1, with D possibly being TRBD1 (5 bases). V was cut by 3 bases and J by 0 bases, with 14 bases left in between. This CDR3 has 16 amino acids. In DNA form, the CDR3 reads TGTGCCAGCAGTTTTAGCGGGGGAAGCATGAACACTGAAGCTTTCTTT. Protein sequence: CASSFSGGSMNTEAFF.

In this sample, this clone turned up many times. This chain connects TRBV30 to TRBJ1-1; D gene ambiguous. Germline assignment: CDR1 GTSNPN and CDR2 SVGIG (reference sequence). This CDR3 region has 12 residues. The germline V and J ends were trimmed by 2 bases and 6 bases, with 10 bases remaining between them. Here the CDR3 DNA reads TGTGCCTGGAGTAGGGTGGTGGCTGAAGCTTTCTTT. It codes for CAWSRVVAEAFF.

This clone was seen a few times. J is TRBJ2-7 and V is TRBV28, with TRBD1 matching 7 bases. This CDR3 has 16 residues. With 2 bases clipped from V and 0 bases from J, the junction kept 7 bases outside the gene matches. Germline lookup yields CDR1 MDHEN and CDR2 SYDVKM. CDR3 DNA: TGTGCCAGCAGTTTAGCTGGTCACAGGGGCTCCTACGAGCAGTACTTC. Amino acids: CASSLAGHRGSYEQYF.

This clone was observed many times. The genes are TRBV27 and TRBJ2-1; TRBD2 might be the D (6 bases). This CDR3 spans 12 amino acids. Trimming stripped 6 bases from V and 8 bases from J, with 11 bases between. The germline V gene has CDR1 MNHEY and CDR2 SMNVEV (reference sequence). The CDR3: CASSRRGDEQFF. The CDR3 DNA reads TGTGCCAGCAGCCGGAGGGGAGATGAGCAGTTCTTC.

In its sample, this clone was seen many times. The chain combines TRBV5-4 with TRBJ1-2; 10 nucleotides agree with TRBD1. Trimming removed 4 bases from V and 8 bases from J; junction bases left unmatched: 5. The germline V gene has CDR1 SGHNT and CDR2 YYREEE (reference sequence). This CDR3 has 13 amino acids. CDR3 DNA: TGTGCCAGCAGCATTGGGACAGGGGACGGCTACACCTTC. Translating it yields CASSIGTGDGYTF.

This clone was found many times. The gene calls are TRBV6-2 or TRBV6-3 and TRBJ1-4; 7 bases are shared with TRBD1. This CDR3 has 14 amino acids. V gave up 6 bases and J gave up 3 bases; unmatched junction bases: 4. Germline V gene lookup returns CDR1 MNHEY and CDR2 SVGEGT. CDR3 in amino acids: CASRGTAANEKLFF. Here the CDR3 DNA reads TGTGCCAGCAGGGGGACAGCGGCTAATGAAAAACTGTTTTTT.

In DNA, the CDR3 is TGTGCCAGCTGGGCTAGCGGGGGTTTACTTCCGTTCTTC. This encodes CASWASGGLLPFF. V usage is TRBV6-1 and J usage is TRBJ2-1; TRBD2 matches at 10 bases. V was clipped by 8 bases and J by 15 bases; unmatched bases: 13. The CDR3 extends over 13 amino acids. CDR1 is MNHNS and CDR2 is SASEGT in the germline V gene.

This clone appeared a few times. J is TRBJ1-2 and V is TRBV5-5, with D possibly TRBD1 on 6 matching bases. V lost 3 bases to trimming and J lost 6 bases, with 21 bases between them. Germline V gene lookup returns CDR1 SGHKS and CDR2 YYEKEE (reference sequence). This CDR3 contains 16 residues. The DNA for the CDR3 is TGTGCCAGCAGCTGGGGGCTGGGCAGGGGAAAGGATGGCTACACCTTC. Translated: CASSWGLGRGKDGYTF.

The table lists this clone with many counts. The CDR3 loop reads CASSYGGLPTDTQYF. The CDR3 region has the DNA TGTGCCAGCAGTTATGGGGGCCTACCCACAGATACGCAGTATTTT. The rearrangement uses TRBV6-2 or TRBV6-3 and TRBJ2-3; perhaps TRBD1 as D (6 bases). Trimming took off 3 bases at V and 2 bases at J, with 12 bases between the two ends. Per the germline V gene, CDR1 is MNHEY and CDR2 is SVGEGT. The CDR3 loop spans 15 amino acids.

The chain's CDR3 is CASSKNRGRDLLYEQYF. DNA of the CDR3: TGTGCCAGCAGTAAAAACAGGGGGCGGGATCTCTTGTACGAGCAGTACTTC. The chain combines TRBV28 with TRBJ2-7, with 9 positions matching TRBD1. Germline CDR1 is MDHEN and CDR2 is SYDVKM. Trimming removed 5 bases from V and 4 bases from J; junction bases left unmatched: 15. The CDR3 is 17 residues long.

This clone appeared many times. The chain joins TRBV10-3 to TRBJ2-5; TRBD2 agrees at 7 bases. Trimming removed 4 bases from V and 3 bases from J; junction bases left unmatched: 5. Germline V gene lookup returns CDR1 ENHRY and CDR2 SYGVKD. The CDR3 is 14 residues long. The CDR3 protein is CAISGSGGEETQYF. The CDR3, as DNA: TGTGCCATCAGTGGATCGGGGGGAGAAGAGACCCAGTACTTC.